This T cell receptor beta chain stems from a study of cytomegalovirus exposure and HLA in healthy donors (dated by TCRdb to between 2016 and 2019). At the level of the whole study: The 550 to 750 repertoires of the first cohort and the 120 or so validation repertoires were produced on the same platform, according to a later analysis. A separate validation cohort of over a hundred different subjects was used in addition to the 666-subject first cohort. High-throughput TCR immunosequencing, statistical association of individual TCRs with disease status, and machine learning were combined to predict cytomegalovirus infection status. The study aimed to test whether signatures of past pathogen exposure could be identified by cataloging public T cell receptors.

The full study reports these points: In a later analysis, TCRs clustered in the first cohort were found to also tend to co-occur in the 120 validation repertoires, with 90% to 95% of cluster scores above 0. In vitro tests confirmed that a few of the cytomegalovirus-associated TCR beta chains recognize cytomegalovirus antigens. The classifier was reported to diagnose cytomegalovirus status with high specificity and sensitivity in both the original and validation cohorts. The authors suggested that the approach could potentially be extended to other disease states and immunological phenotypes. All 120 or so repertoires were used to score co-occurrence in the validation cohort in a later analysis, because that analysis had no HLA typing for the cohort. The study listed 164 TCR beta chains as associated with cytomegalovirus. While some public TCRs were present in many individuals, most TCR sequences turned up only very rarely across donors.

In its sample, this clone was seen once. The target of this receptor is not known. No base quality information exists; no much larger clone differs at one position. Library preparation was by the immunoSEQ multiplex PCR assay. As for how the authors treated the data: A statistical classification framework was built to diagnose cytomegalovirus status from the catalog of TCR beta chain sequences. TCRdb obtained this table from immuneACCESS and retained in-frame rearrangements with V and J assigned. These tables miss some clones; where compared with another copy, unresolved V genes account for less than half of the shortfall, and the remainder is unexplained. That table supplies the V and J calls and clone size; D and trimming were determined from the DNA. A total of more than 90,000 clones appear in this sample, under 95% of them only once. Around 1.1% of the sample is in the top ten clones. From the cysteine through the phenylalanine, the CDR3 covers 15 amino acids. Only CDR3 DNA is held: 45 bases, read in frame from base 1. The germline V gene encodes CDR1 SEHNR and CDR2 FQNEAQ (reference sequence). Compared with germline, V lacks 6 bases and J lacks 4 bases; bases without a gene match: 7.

The donors were included in the validation cohort of over a hundred subjects, a group kept apart from the approximately 700-subject first cohort. This clonotype was obtained from a young woman in good health and CMV-seropositive. Sequencing input: PBMCs. This chain joins TRBV7-9 to TRBJ2-1; 9 central bases correspond to TRBD1. The CDR3 here reads CASRYGQGFYNEQFF. The nucleotide sequence reads as follows: TGTGCCAGCAGATATGGACAGGGGTTTTACAATGAGCAGTTCTTC.